These T cell receptor beta chains were read from a single sample in a study of T-cell memory formation after mild COVID-19. TCRdb independently ran MiXCR on the 5' RACE reads; one entry per CDR3 protein. The sample shows under 700,000 distinct CDR3 sequences, around 20% of them seen only once. The sequencing input was PBMCs or a T cell subset sorted from them (not recorded which). The receptors were gathered from an adult woman who had mild COVID-19 (a few samples of this study predate the infection). Cell type and time point are not known. Both conserved end residues are part of each CDR3. A D gene is named only where the DNA matches it firmly. Size is omitted from some rows. Given values are once, few, many or a class for expanded clones.

j_call,d_call,clone_size,v_call,cdr3_nt,cdr3_aa
TRBJ1-2,-,few,TRBV20-1,TGCAGTGCACCCGAAAACGGGGCTAACTATGGCTACACCTTC,CSAPENGANYGYTF
TRBJ1-3,-,-,TRBV5-1,TGCGCCAGCAGCTTGGAGAGCTCTGGAAACACCATATATTTT,CASSLESSGNTIYF
TRBJ2-7,TRBD2,-,TRBV4-3,TGCGCCAGCAGCCAAGATAGACTAGCTAGGGGCGAGCAGTACTTC,CASSQDRLARGEQYF
TRBJ2-3,TRBD2,few,TRBV30,TGTGCCTGGAGTCTTATAGCGGGGGCCAGCACAGATACGCAGTATTTT,CAWSLIAGASTDTQYF
TRBJ1-2,-,-,TRBV6-5,TGTGCCAGCAGTTCCACCGGGACCCTATGGGGCTCTGGCTACACCTTC,CASSSTGTLWGSGYTF
TRBJ2-1,-,-,TRBV18,TGTGCCAGCTCACAGAGGACACCTTACAATGAGCAGTTCTTC,CASSQRTPYNEQFF
TRBJ2-7,TRBD2,few,TRBV12-3/TRBV12-4,TGTGCCAGCAGCCATTCTAGCGGGGGGCTACCCCGTCGGTACGAGCAGTACTTC,CASSHSSGGLPRRYEQYF
TRBJ2-3,TRBD2,few,TRBV11-2,TGTGCCAGCAGCTACCGGATGACCGGGACTAGAGCAGATACGCAGTATTTT,CASSYRMTGTRADTQYF
TRBJ1-3,TRBD1,few,TRBV11-2,TGTGCCAGCAGCTTACCCCGACAGGGTGGGTCTGGAAACACCATATATTTT,CASSLPRQGGSGNTIYF
TRBJ2-5,-,few,TRBV5-1,TGCGCCAGCAGCCCCCTCGCGGCAGGGAAAGAGACCCAGTACTTC,CASSPLAAGKETQYF
TRBJ2-7,TRBD1,-,TRBV5-8,TGTGCCAGCAGCTTGGTTGGGACAGGACTCTACGAGCAGTACTTC,CASSLVGTGLYEQYF
TRBJ2-5,TRBD2,-,TRBV9,TGTGCCAGCAGCGCGCGACTAGCGGGAGTGGGAGAGACCCAGTACTTC,CASSARLAGVGETQYF
TRBJ1-1,-,once,TRBV29-1,TGCAGCGTTGAAGATGGGGGAGGTACTGAAGCTTTCTTT,CSVEDGGGTEAFF
TRBJ2-1,-,-,TRBV20-1,TGCAGGGTCCCGGCCGCCTACAATGAGCAGTTCTTC,CRVPAAYNEQFF
TRBJ2-1,TRBD2,few,TRBV2,TGTGCCAGCAGTTTTAGCGGGGGTAGGTACAATGAGCAGTTCTTC,CASSFSGGRYNEQFF
TRBJ1-1,-,-,TRBV19,TGTGCCAGTAGTGCCGGACCCCAATTT,CASSAGPQF
TRBJ1-2,-,few,TRBV6-6,TGTGCCAGCAGTTACCGAGAGGGCTATGGCTACACCTTC,CASSYREGYGYTF
TRBJ2-7,-,-,TRBV29-1,TGCAGCGTCCGGACAGCAAACTACGAGCAGTACTTC,CSVRTANYEQYF
TRBJ2-5,-,-,TRBV5-1,TGCGCCAGCAGCTTGGGGTCTCCCGGTGGGGAGACCCAGTACTTC,CASSLGSPGGETQYF
TRBJ2-1,-,-,TRBV6-2/TRBV6-3,TGTGCCAGCACCCCAGGAGCCAGCGGAGAGAATGAGCAGTTCTTC,CASTPGASGENEQFF
TRBJ2-3,-,few,TRBV7-7,TGTGCCAGCGCCGGGTTGGGACCCACAGATACGCAGTATTTT,CASAGLGPTDTQYF